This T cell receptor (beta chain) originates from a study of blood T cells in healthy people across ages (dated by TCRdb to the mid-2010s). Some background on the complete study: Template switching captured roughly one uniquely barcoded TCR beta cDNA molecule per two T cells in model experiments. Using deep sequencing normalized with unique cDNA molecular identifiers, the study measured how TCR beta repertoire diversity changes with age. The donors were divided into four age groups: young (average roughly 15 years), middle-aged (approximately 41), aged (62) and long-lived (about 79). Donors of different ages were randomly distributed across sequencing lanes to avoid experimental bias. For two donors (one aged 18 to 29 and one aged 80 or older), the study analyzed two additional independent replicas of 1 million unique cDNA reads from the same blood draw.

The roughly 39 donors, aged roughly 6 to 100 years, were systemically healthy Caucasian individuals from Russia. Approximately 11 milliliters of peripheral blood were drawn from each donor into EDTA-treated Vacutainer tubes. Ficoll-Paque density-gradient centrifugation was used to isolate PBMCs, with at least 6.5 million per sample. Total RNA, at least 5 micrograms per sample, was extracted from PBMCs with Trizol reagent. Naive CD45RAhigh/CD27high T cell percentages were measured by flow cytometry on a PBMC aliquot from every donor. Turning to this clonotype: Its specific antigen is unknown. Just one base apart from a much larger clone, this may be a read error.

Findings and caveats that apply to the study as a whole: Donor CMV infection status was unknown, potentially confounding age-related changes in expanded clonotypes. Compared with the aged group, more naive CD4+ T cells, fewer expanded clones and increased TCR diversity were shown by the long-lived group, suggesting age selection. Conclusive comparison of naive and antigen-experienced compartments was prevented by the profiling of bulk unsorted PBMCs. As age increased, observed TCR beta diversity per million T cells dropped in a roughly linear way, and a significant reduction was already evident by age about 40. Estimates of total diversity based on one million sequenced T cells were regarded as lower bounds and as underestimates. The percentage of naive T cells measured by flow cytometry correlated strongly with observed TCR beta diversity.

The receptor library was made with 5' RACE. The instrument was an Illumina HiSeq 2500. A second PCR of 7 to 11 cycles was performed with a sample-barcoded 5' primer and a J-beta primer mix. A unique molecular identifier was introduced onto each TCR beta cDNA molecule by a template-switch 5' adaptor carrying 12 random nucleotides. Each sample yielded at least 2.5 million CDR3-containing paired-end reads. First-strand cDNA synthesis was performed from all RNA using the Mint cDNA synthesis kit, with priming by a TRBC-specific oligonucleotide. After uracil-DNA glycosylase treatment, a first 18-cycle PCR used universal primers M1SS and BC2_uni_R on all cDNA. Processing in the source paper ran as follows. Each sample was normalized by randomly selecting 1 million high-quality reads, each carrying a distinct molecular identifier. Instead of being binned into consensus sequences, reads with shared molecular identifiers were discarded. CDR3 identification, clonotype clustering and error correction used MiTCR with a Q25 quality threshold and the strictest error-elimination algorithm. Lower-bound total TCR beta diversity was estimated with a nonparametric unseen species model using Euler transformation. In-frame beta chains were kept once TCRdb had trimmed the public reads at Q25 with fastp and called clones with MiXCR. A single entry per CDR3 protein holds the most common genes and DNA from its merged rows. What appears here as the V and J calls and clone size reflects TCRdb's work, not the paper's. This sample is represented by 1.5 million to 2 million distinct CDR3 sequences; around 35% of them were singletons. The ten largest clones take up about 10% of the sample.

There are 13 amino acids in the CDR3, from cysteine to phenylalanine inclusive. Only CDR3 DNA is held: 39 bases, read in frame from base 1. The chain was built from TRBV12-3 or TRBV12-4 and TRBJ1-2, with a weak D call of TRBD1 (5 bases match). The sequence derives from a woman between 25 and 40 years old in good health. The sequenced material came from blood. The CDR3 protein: CAGSSGQNYGYTF. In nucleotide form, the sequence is TGTGCCGGCAGTTCGGGGCAAAACTATGGCTACACCTTC.